A single sample is the source of the 23 T cell receptor beta chains below, sequenced in a study of cytomegalovirus exposure and HLA in healthy donors. Primers for the PCR totalled 60 Vbeta and 13 Jbeta. Method: immunoSEQ multiplex PCR; TCRdb's copy keeps in-frame clones and lacks some. Among fewer than 200,000 clones listed, around 82% were seen once. Sequencing was carried out using PBMCs. Receptors originate from a man aged 40-50 years in good health and CMV-seropositive.

The CDR3 is CASSYEITGTGELFF. Written as DNA, the CDR3 is TGTGCCAGCAGTTACGAGATAACTGGCACCGGGGAGCTGTTTTTT. The V and J genes are TRBV6-6 and TRBJ2-2; D gene unclear. Trimming shortened V by 2 bases and J by 4 bases, and 11 bases separated the two germline ends. Germline V gene sequence: CDR1 MNHNY, CDR2 SVGAGI (reference sequence). The CDR3 totals 15 residues.

V gene TRBV19 combines with J gene TRBJ2-1; D is perhaps TRBD2 (5 bases). The germline V and J ends were trimmed by 4 bases and 2 bases, with 21 bases remaining between them. The CDR3 has 18 amino acids. Germline lookup yields CDR1 LNHDA and CDR2 SQIVND (reference sequence). This chain's CDR3 is CASSKPPGNTGPYNEQFF. The CDR3 nucleotides are TGTGCCAGTAGTAAGCCCCCCGGGAACACCGGACCCTACAATGAGCAGTTCTTC.

The chain is built from TRBV21-1 and TRBJ2-1; the table's D call, TRBD1, has no DNA check behind it. TRBV21-1 is a documented pseudogene. This CDR3 spans 17 amino acids. The CDR3 here is CASSPSLTGSPYNEQFF. The CDR3 coding sequence is TGTGCCAGCAGCCCCTCCTTGACAGGGAGCCCCTACAATGAGCAGTTCTTC.

This chain links TRBV5-8 with TRBJ2-3; a possible D gene is TRBD2 (5 bases). This CDR3 has 15 residues. V was clipped by 1 base and J by 5 bases, with 14 bases between them. Germline values: CDR1 SGHTS, CDR2 YDEGEE. DNA for the CDR3: TGTGCCAGCAGCTTGCAGCGGAGGAATGGAGATACGCAGTATTTT. Its protein is CASSLQRRNGDTQYF.

The rearrangement links TRBV18 to TRBJ2-4; 11 bases match TRBD1. The CDR3 has 14 amino acids. CDR1 is KGHSH, CDR2 LQKENI, per germline. The trim removed 1 base at V and 9 bases at J, leaving 2 bases unmatched. CDR3 residues: CASSPQGTGGIQYF. The CDR3 nucleotides read TGTGCCAGCTCACCACAAGGGACAGGGGGCATTCAGTACTTC.

The chain carries TRBV25-1 and TRBJ2-7; D ambiguous. Trimming left V 6 bases short and J 1 base short, with 7 bases between. Germline loops: CDR1 MGHDK, CDR2 SYGVNS. The CDR3 has 12 amino acids. The CDR3: CASRGKSYEQYF. In DNA, the CDR3 is TGTGCCAGCAGGGGCAAGTCCTACGAGCAGTACTTC.

The chain combines TRBV30 with TRBJ1-2; tentatively, D is TRBD1 (5 bases). Germline loops: CDR1 GTSNPN, CDR2 SVGIG (reference sequence). Between the trimmed V and J ends, which lost 7 bases and 8 bases, there was a span of 20 bases. The CDR3 runs to 13 residues. As DNA, the CDR3 is TGTGCCTCCCAATCAACCGGGACTCAGGGCTACACCTTC. Its protein product is CASQSTGTQGYTF.

The rearrangement joins TRBV30 to TRBJ2-3; 8 bases agree with TRBD2. V was pared by 3 bases and J by 4 bases, with 9 bases of the junction left unmatched. Germline CDR1 reads GTSNPN; CDR2 reads SVGIG (reference sequence). CDR3 length equals 15 residues. CDR3 residues: CAWSGGGRVSDTQYF. The CDR3, as DNA: TGTGCCTGGAGCGGGGGGGGGAGAGTATCAGATACGCAGTATTTT.

The chain employs TRBV27 and TRBJ2-7; 10 bases align to TRBD2. Germline assignment: CDR1 MNHEY and CDR2 SMNVEV (reference sequence). V trimming: 11 bases; J trimming: 6 bases; junction bases outside the gene matches: 10. The CDR3 runs 13 residues. CDR3 protein: CAGSSGRFGEQYF. CDR3 bases: TGTGCCGGGAGTAGCGGGAGGTTCGGCGAGCAGTACTTC.

This clone was counted once. The chain joins TRBV19 to TRBJ2-5; possibly TRBD1 for D (5 bases). V dropped 3 bases and J dropped 11 bases, with 19 bases sitting between them. Germline V gene lookup returns CDR1 LNHDA and CDR2 SQIVND (reference sequence). The CDR3 spans 14 residues. CDR3 region: CASSIGRVGEEQYF. The CDR3 nucleotides read TGTGCCAGTAGTATCGGTAGGGTAGGGGAAGAGCAGTACTTC.

V usage is TRBV18 and J usage is TRBJ1-5, with a tentative D call TRBD1 (6 bases). This CDR3 comprises 14 residues. V gave up 1 base and J gave up 2 bases, with 6 bases separating them. The V gene's germline CDR1 is KGHSH and CDR2 LQKENI. The CDR3 protein is CASSPQGGNQPQHF. Written as DNA, the CDR3 is TGTGCCAGCTCACCACAGGGGGGCAATCAGCCCCAGCATTTT.

J is TRBJ2-1 and V is TRBV7-8; 10 bases map to TRBD2. Germline V CDR1 and CDR2: SGHVS, FQNEAQ. This CDR3 is 16 amino acids long. Germline trimming cut 1 base from V and 9 bases from J; bases unmatched to any gene: 9. The CDR3 DNA follows: TGTGCCAGCAGCTTAGGTTCTAGCGGGAGTACAGTTGAGCAGTTCTTC. It specifies CASSLGSSGSTVEQFF.

The chain couples TRBV5-1 to TRBJ2-5; TRBD2 matches 11 bases. CDR1 is SGHRS, CDR2 YFSETQ, per germline. CDR3 size: 16 residues. The trim removed 0 bases at V and 5 bases at J, leaving 6 bases unmatched. CDR3 region: CASSLGLAGREETQYF. Here the CDR3 DNA reads TGCGCCAGCAGCTTGGGACTAGCGGGAAGGGAGGAGACCCAGTACTTC.

This chain connects TRBV23-1 to TRBJ2-7, with TRBD2 identical over 13 bases. TRBV23-1 is classed as an ORF, of uncertain function. V was clipped by 0 bases and J by 2 bases; unmatched bases: 16. The CDR3 is 21 amino acids. CDR3 sequence reads: CASSQSSGGLAGVPRTYEQYF. The CDR3 region has the DNA TGCGCCAGCAGTCAATCGTCGGGAGGACTAGCGGGAGTCCCCCGAACCTACGAGCAGTACTTC.

This clone has more than one count but fewer than ten. The chain carries TRBV9 and TRBJ2-7; a weak D match, TRBD2 (7 bases). V lost 4 bases, J lost 0 bases, and 14 bases lay in between. CDR3 length equals 15 residues. Per germline, CDR1 SGDLS and CDR2 YYNGEE. The CDR3 spells CASSPGAGASYEQYF. The CDR3 DNA sequence: TGTGCCAGCAGCCCGGGGGCGGGAGCCTCCTACGAGCAGTACTTC.

The chain couples TRBV6-5 to TRBJ1-1; D ambiguous. The CDR3 is 14 amino acids. The germline CDR1 and CDR2 sequences are MNHEY and SVGAGI. Trimming took 4 bases from V and 0 from J, leaving 9 bases between them. The CDR3 is CASSSGLMNTEAFF. CDR3 DNA sequence: TGTGCCAGCAGTTCAGGCCTTATGAACACTGAAGCTTTCTTT.

The chain employs TRBV5-1 and TRBJ2-7, with a weak D call TRBD2 (6 bases). In germline, CDR1 is SGHRS, CDR2 YFSETQ. V gave up 0 bases and J gave up 4 bases, with 14 bases separating them. This CDR3 has 15 amino acids. The CDR3 loop is CASSLGFHGGYEQYF. The CDR3 coding sequence is TGCGCCAGCAGCTTGGGCTTTCACGGAGGGTACGAGCAGTACTTC.

This chain connects TRBV28 to TRBJ1-2; 11 bases align to TRBD1. The ends lost 7 bases at V and 8 bases at J; junction bases unmatched: 6. This CDR3 comprises 13 residues. Germline lookup yields CDR1 MDHEN and CDR2 SYDVKM. The CDR3 bases are TGTGCCAGCACATGGGACAGGGGGTTAGGCTACACCTTC. Its protein is CASTWDRGLGYTF.

The gene calls are TRBV11-1 and TRBJ2-1, with D tentatively TRBD2 (6 bases). This CDR3 is 16 amino acids long. V lost 1 base and J lost 2, with 12 bases in between. The germline V gene encodes CDR1 SGHAT and CDR2 FQDESV (reference sequence). CDR3: CASSLVEGLAYNEQFF. For the CDR3, the DNA is TGTGCCAGCAGCTTAGTGGAGGGTTTGGCCTACAATGAGCAGTTCTTC.

This clone occurred a few times. This chain connects TRBV10-3 to TRBJ2-3; D possibly corresponds to TRBD1 (5 bases). The length of the CDR3 is 16 residues. The germline V gene encodes CDR1 ENHRY and CDR2 SYGVKD. The ends were cut back, 0 bases at V and 1 base at J, with 11 bases in the middle. The chain's CDR3 is CAISESSGPRTDTQYF. The CDR3 nucleotides read TGTGCCATCAGTGAGTCGTCAGGGCCGCGCACAGATACGCAGTATTTT.

The CDR3 DNA reads as TGTGCCAGCAGGGGAAGCAGCGGGAGGGCATTCGAGCAGTACTTC. This translates into CASRGSSGRAFEQYF. The V call is TRBV2, the J call TRBJ2-7; 10 nucleotides line up with TRBD2. There are 15 residues in the CDR3. Germline lookup yields CDR1 SNHLY and CDR2 FYNNEI. V dropped 6 bases and J dropped 6; count of bases not matched to a gene: 11.

This clone showed up just once. The chain has TRBV10-3 and TRBJ2-3; D remains unclear. V lost 7 bases, J lost 0 bases, and 11 bases lay in between. The CDR3 runs to 14 residues. Germline CDR1 and CDR2: ENHRY and SYGVKD. In DNA, the CDR3 is TGTGCCATCAAGTCGGGTTTTAGCACAGATACGCAGTATTTT. Residues: CAIKSGFSTDTQYF.

The chain joins TRBV10-3 to TRBJ1-3, with 7 bases that match TRBD1. This CDR3 contains 17 residues. The V gene's germline CDR1 is ENHRY and CDR2 SYGVKD. V lost 3 bases, J lost 0 bases, and 8 bases stayed unmatched. The CDR3 reads CAISDRDSRNSGNTIYF. As DNA, the CDR3 is TGTGCCATCAGTGATAGGGACAGCCGAAACTCTGGAAACACCATATATTTT.